The TCR beta chain described here comes from a study of T cell clonotyping in hematopoietic cell transplantation. Generated by immunoSEQ multiplex PCR, the TCRdb table keeps only in-frame clones and is missing some. The sample carries 16,000 or so clones, around 93% recorded once. V lost 0 bases, J lost 10 bases, and 19 bases lay in between. From germline, CDR1 is SGHRS and CDR2 YFSETQ. CDR3 length: 15 residues. Described time point: recipient sample about 28 days before transplant, after cytoreduction. The source was peripheral blood mononuclear cells, collected before stem cell transplant. The origin of this receptor is a man younger than 35 with biphenotypic leukemia. Some clones in this sample may be carry-over from other donors' samples. The chain uses TRBV5-1 and TRBJ2-5; D perhaps matches TRBD1 (5 bases). Here the CDR3 reads CASSLGQPSDFGQYF. The DNA of the CDR3 is TGCGCCAGCAGCTTGGGACAGCCGTCCGATTTCGGCCAGTACTTC.